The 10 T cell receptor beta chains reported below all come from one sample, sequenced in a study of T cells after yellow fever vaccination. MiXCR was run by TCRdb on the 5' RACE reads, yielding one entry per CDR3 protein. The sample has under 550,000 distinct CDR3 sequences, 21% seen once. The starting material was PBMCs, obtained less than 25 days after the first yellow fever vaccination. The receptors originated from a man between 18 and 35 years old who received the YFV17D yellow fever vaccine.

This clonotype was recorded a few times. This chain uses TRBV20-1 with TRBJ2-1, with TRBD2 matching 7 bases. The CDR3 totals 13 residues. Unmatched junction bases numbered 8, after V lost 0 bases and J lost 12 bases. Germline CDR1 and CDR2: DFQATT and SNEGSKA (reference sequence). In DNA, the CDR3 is TGCAGTGCTAGAGATAATTGGGGGGGTGGGCAGTTCTTC. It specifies CSARDNWGGGQFF.

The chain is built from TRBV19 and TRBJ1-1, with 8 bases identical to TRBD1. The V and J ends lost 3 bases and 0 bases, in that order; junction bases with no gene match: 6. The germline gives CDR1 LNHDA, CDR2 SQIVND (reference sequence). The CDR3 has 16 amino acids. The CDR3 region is CASSIGQGRMNTEAFF. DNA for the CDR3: TGTGCCAGTAGTATTGGACAGGGTCGGATGAACACTGAAGCTTTCTTT. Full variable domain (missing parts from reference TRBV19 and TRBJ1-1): DGGITQSPKYLFRKEGQNVTLSCEQNLNHDAMYWYRQDPGQGLRLIYYSQIVNDFQKGDIAEGYSVSREKKESFPLTVTSAQKNPTAFYLCASSIGQGRMNTEAFFGQGTRLTVV.

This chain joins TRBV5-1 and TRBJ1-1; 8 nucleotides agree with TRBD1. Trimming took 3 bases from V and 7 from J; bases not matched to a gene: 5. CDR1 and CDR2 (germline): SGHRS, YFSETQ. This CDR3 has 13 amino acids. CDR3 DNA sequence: TGCGCCAGCAGCTGGGGACAGGCAAGTGAAGCTTTCTTT. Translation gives CASSWGQASEAFF.

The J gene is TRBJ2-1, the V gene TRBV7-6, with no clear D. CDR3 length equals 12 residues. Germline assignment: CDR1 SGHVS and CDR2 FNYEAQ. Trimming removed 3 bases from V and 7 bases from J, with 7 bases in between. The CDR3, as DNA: TGTGCCAGCAGCTTTGGGTCTAATGAGCAGTTCTTC. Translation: CASSFGSNEQFF.

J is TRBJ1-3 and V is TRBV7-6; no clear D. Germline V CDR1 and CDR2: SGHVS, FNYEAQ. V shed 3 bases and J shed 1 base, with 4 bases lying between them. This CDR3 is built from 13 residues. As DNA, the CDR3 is TGTGCCAGCAGCTTCCCTTCTGGAAACACCATATATTTT. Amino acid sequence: CASSFPSGNTIYF.

DNA for the CDR3: TGTGCCATAGGGAGGGAGGACAATGAGCAGTTCTTC. Amino acid sequence: CAIGREDNEQFF. The gene calls are TRBV10-3 and TRBJ2-1; 7 bases agree with TRBD2. Trimming removed 9 bases from V and 5 bases from J; junction bases left unmatched: 4. The germline V gene has CDR1 ENHRY and CDR2 SYGVKD. The CDR3 consists of 12 residues.

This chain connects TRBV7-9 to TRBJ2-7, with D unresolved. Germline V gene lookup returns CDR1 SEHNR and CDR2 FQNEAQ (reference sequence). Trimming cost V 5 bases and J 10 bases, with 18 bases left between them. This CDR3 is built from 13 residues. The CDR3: CASSPAASDRQYV. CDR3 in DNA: TGTGCCAGCAGCCCAGCAGCCTCGGATCGACAGTACGTC.

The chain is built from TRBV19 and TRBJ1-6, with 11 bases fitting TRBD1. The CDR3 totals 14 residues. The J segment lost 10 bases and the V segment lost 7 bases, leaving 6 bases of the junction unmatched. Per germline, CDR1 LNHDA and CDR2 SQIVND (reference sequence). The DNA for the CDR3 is TGTGCCAGTACCCTAGGACAGGGGGCCTCACCCCTCCACTTT. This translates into CASTLGQGASPLHF.

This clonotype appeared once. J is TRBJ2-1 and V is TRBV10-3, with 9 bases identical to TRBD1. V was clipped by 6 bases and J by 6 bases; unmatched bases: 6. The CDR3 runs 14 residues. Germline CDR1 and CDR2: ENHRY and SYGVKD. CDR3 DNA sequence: TGTGCCATCAGAACGTCGACAGGGGGCAATGAGCAGTTCTTC. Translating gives CAIRTSTGGNEQFF.

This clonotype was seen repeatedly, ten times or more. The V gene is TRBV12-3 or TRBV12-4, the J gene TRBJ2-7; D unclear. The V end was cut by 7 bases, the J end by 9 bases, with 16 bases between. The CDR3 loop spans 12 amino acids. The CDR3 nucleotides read TGTGCCAGCACCCAGACGGGTTCCGGGCAGTACTTC. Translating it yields CASTQTGSGQYF.